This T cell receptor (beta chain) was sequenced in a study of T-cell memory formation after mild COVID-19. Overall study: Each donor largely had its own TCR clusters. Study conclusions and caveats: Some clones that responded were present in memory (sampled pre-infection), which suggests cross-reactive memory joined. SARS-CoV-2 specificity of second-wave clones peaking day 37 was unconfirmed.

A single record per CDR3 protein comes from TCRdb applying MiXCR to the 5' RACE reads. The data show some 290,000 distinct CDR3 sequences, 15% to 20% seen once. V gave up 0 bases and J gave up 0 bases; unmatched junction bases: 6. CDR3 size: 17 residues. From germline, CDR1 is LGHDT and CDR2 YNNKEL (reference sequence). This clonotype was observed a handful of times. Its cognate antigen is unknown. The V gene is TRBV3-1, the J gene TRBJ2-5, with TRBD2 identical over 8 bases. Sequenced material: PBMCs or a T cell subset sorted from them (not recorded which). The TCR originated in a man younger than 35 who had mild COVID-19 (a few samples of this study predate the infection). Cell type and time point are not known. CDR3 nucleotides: TGTGCCAGCAGCCAAGATCTAACTAGCGGATACCAAGAGACCCAGTACTTC. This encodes CASSQDLTSGYQETQYF.